This T cell receptor beta chain was sequenced for a study of shared clonotypes between healthy human individuals (dated by TCRdb to between 2020 and 2021). Background for the entire study: A few men and two women, aged 18 to 49 years, made up the cohort. Libraries were prepared and TCR repertoires were sequenced by different laboratories using diverse techniques, in order to increase sequencing depth and limit assay-specific biases. Per donor, leukapheresis produced somewhere between about 0.9 and 10 billion PBMCs. For each donor, CD4 naive and CD4 memory were each given three plates, CD8 naive was given two plates, and CD8 memory was given one plate. To estimate repertoire size and how much clonotypes are shared between individuals, the study performed deep sequencing of blood TCR repertoires from a handful of healthy adults. The full study reports these points: Incomplete sequencing was indicated by rarefaction of sorted-subset datasets, despite the large sequencing depth. Compared with non-shared clonotypes, clonotypes shared by all four sorted-subset donors had higher generation probabilities. Naive subsets generally had larger estimated clonotype richness than memory subsets did. About 5% of naive CD4, 3.5% of naive CD8, approximately 2% of memory CD4, and about 0.4% of memory CD8 clonotypes were shared across several donors. The genetic and exposure-history diversity represented was limited by the small number of donors. Sampling was limited to blood, and TCR repertoires in tissue likely differ from TCR repertoires in blood. Pairwise subsampling led to the expectation that sequencing depth would affect the degree of clonotype sharing among donors.

TCR CDR3 regions were amplified from genomic DNA by multiplex PCR using the deep immunoSEQ assay. Genomic DNA extracted from each cell subset was distributed evenly over all wells of several immunoSEQ 96-well plates, and each plate served as one replicate. For sorted subsets, about 200 ng genomic DNA, equal to some 28,000 T cell genomes, was loaded into each replicate PCR. Purified libraries were measured with a Qubit 3.0 fluorometer, size-checked on a Bioanalyzer 2100, and measured again with the KAPA Library Quantification kit. Each immunoSEQ 96-well plate was sequenced on its own single-read 150-cycle Illumina NextSeq 550 flow cell. The authors' analysis ran thus. Because the immunoSEQ output included only junctional sequences and no quality scores, the filtering could not be the same as the filtering used for full-length reads. To assign V/J genes and CDR3, sequences were annotated using PyIR, a Python wrapper for IgBLAST v1.9, with IMGT germline references. Any read was removed if the V/J assignment was weak (E-value above 1e-6), the CDR3 was missing, or the read contained stop codons, out-of-frame junctions, or ambiguous translated residues. V3J clonotypes were defined as sequences sharing the same inferred V gene, J gene, and CDR3 amino acid sequence. To compute the percentage overlap between repertoires, the number of shared unique clonotypes was divided by the size of the smaller repertoire. Richness of each repertoire was evaluated using RTK rarefaction, the Chao1 estimator, and Recon v2.1 estimates of unobserved clonotypes. For all TCRbeta clonotypes obtained by the gDNA method from several donors, generation probabilities were computed with OLGA. Held by TCRdb, this immuneACCESS table contains in-frame sequences only and omits some clones. Under half of the omission traces to an unresolved V gene where checked; the cause of the rest is unknown. V, J and clone size reflect that table, while D and trimming were determined from the DNA. Recorded for this sample are 2 million to 2.5 million clones; around 90% of them occurred a single time. Of the sample, 0.3% to 0.45% is held by the ten largest clones.

About this clone itself: The antigen it binds to is not known. No much larger clonotype is one base removed from it; base qualities were not supplied.

Healthy HIV-negative adults with no recently reported acute infections or vaccinations were included as donors. Only Caucasian adults living in Nashville, Tennessee, USA were represented among the donors. CD4+ T cells were enriched by magnetic negative selection; naive cells were then positively selected on CD45RA, and the negative fraction formed the memory subset. Blood was collected by leukapheresis, and PBMCs were isolated by Ficoll-Histopaque density gradient centrifugation and then cryopreserved in liquid nitrogen vapor phase. Purity and quantity of every magnetically sorted T cell population were checked by analytical flow cytometry. Genomic DNA was isolated from every sorted fraction and measured by UV absorbance on a Nanodrop 2000c. The CDR3 covers 13 residues, taking in both the cysteine and the phenylalanine. Only the CDR3 DNA stays, 39 bases, in frame from base 1. V drops 6 bases and J drops 5 bases, leaving 13 bases in between. CDR1 GTSNPN and CDR2 SVGIG were looked up in the germline V gene (reference sequence).

The chain was built from TRBV30 and TRBJ2-2, and TRBD1 may be the D gene, going by 6 matching bases. The sequenced sample was naive CD4+ T cells from PBMCs. What the cell subset or site label conveys for this sample: CD45RA+ positively selected. This receptor was obtained from a man aged 18 to 35 in good health. Some clones in this sample may be carry-over from other donors' samples. DNA sequence: TGTGCCTGCCGTACAGGGAGAACCGGGGAGCTGTTTTTT. This codes for CACRTGRTGELFF.